The rows below give T cell receptor beta chains drawn from one sample of a study of T-cell reconstitution after alpha-beta-depleted transplantation in children. MiXCR was run by TCRdb on the PCR reads, yielding one entry per CDR3 protein. The data hold about 1,000,000 distinct CDR3 sequences, with 25% to 35% observed a single time. The sequencing here drew on PBMCs, mostly from graft donor cells, taken 360 days after TCRalphabeta/CD19-depleted stem cell transplant. All receptors derive from a boy younger than two who had a stem cell transplant for SCID, so the T cells may come from the graft donor. Each CDR3 is given with its conserved first and last residue. A D gene is named only where the DNA matches it firmly. The size entry is marked missing in some rows and otherwise reads once, few, many or a size class.

12	TRBV6-5	.	.	TRBJ2-2	CASSSSPFELFF	TGTGCCAGCAGTAGCTCCCCTTTCGAGCTGTTTTTT
15	TRBV7-2	TRBD2	few	TRBJ2-7	CASSLGSGKGYEQYF	TGTGCCAGCAGCTTAGGGAGCGGGAAGGGATACGAGCAGTACTTC
14	TRBV20-1	.	few	TRBJ2-1	CSATRDGTNNEQFF	TGCAGTGCTACCCGGGACGGCACCAACAATGAGCAGTTCTTC
18	TRBV11-1	.	.	TRBJ2-7	CASTETLVRDKAPYEQYF	TGTGCCAGCACCGAAACATTGGTCCGGGACAAGGCCCCCTACGAGCAGTACTTC
15	TRBV12-3/TRBV12-4	.	.	TRBJ2-2	CASSLAGKNTGELFF	TGTGCCAGCAGTTTAGCGGGGAAGAACACCGGGGAGCTGTTTTTT
14	TRBV6-1	.	few	TRBJ2-7	CASRRGGRSYEQYF	TGTGCCAGCAGGAGGGGCGGCCGCTCCTACGAGCAGTACTTC
14	TRBV5-1	.	many	TRBJ2-7	CASSLAGGGYEQYF	TGTGCCAGCAGCTTAGCTGGGGGCGGCTACGAGCAGTACTTC
12	TRBV5-1	.	.	TRBJ2-3	CASSPLLEPQYF	TGCGCCAGCAGCCCCCTACTAGAGCCGCAGTATTTT
15	TRBV5-1	.	few	TRBJ2-1	CASSIDRFRSDEQFF	TGCGCCAGCAGCATAGACAGATTTCGGTCGGATGAGCAGTTCTTC
14	TRBV24-1	.	.	TRBJ2-2	CATSDPRVTGELFF	TGTGCCACCAGTGATCCCAGGGTAACCGGGGAGCTGTTTTTT
16	TRBV5-1	.	.	TRBJ1-1	CASSLAEGGVLTEAFF	TGCGCCAGCAGCTTGGCCGAGGGAGGAGTATTAACTGAAGCTTTCTTT
16	TRBV7-2	TRBD2	.	TRBJ2-7	CASSFLLAGASYEQYF	TGTGCCAGCAGCTTCTTACTAGCGGGGGCCTCCTACGAGCAGTACTTC
17	TRBV2	.	.	TRBJ1-5	CASSDKWLAKGNQPQHF	TGTGCCAGCAGTGATAAGTGGCTGGCGAAGGGCAATCAGCCCCAGCATTTT
13	TRBV20-1	.	few	TRBJ1-2	CSAQVGGYYGYTF	TGCAGTGCCCAAGTGGGGGGTTACTATGGCTACACCTTC
14	TRBV20-1	.	few	TRBJ2-5	CSAIPPPGQETQYF	TGCAGTGCCATCCCCCCGCCCGGCCAAGAGACCCAGTACTTC
16	TRBV7-9	.	.	TRBJ2-3	CASSSLGLQQADTQYF	TGTGCCAGCAGCTCTCTGGGGCTTCAGCAGGCAGATACGCAGTATTTT
14	TRBV9	.	.	TRBJ1-3	CASSVSGSGNTIYF	TGTGCCAGCAGCGTATCAGGCTCTGGAAACACCATATATTTT
15	TRBV4-1	.	.	TRBJ2-7	CASSQDSSGSYEQYF	TGCGCCAGCAGCCAAGATTCGAGCGGCTCCTACGAGCAGTACTTC
16	TRBV4-1	.	few	TRBJ2-3	CASSPQSGFVTDTQYF	TGCGCCAGCAGCCCGCAGTCAGGGTTTGTTACAGATACGCAGTATTTT
15	TRBV12-3/TRBV12-4	.	.	TRBJ2-1	CASSLGGVRADEQFF	TGTGCCAGCAGTTTAGGAGGGGTTAGGGCGGATGAGCAGTTCTTC
16	TRBV4-2	TRBD1	few	TRBJ1-3	CASSHAQGAAGNTIYF	TGTGCCAGCAGCCACGCACAGGGGGCGGCTGGAAACACCATATATTTT
14	TRBV20-1	.	.	TRBJ2-7	CSARNPRAAYEQYF	TGCAGTGCTAGAAACCCGAGAGCGGCCTACGAGCAGTACTTC
17	TRBV4-1	TRBD2	.	TRBJ2-2	CASSQWGGLAGVGELFF	TGCGCCAGCAGCCAATGGGGGGGGCTAGCGGGGGTCGGGGAGCTGTTTTTT
14	TRBV4-3	.	.	TRBJ2-7	CASSQDQEPYEQYF	TGCGCCAGCAGCCAAGACCAGGAGCCCTACGAGCAGTACTTC
13	TRBV24-1	.	few	TRBJ2-1	CATSDLLEGKQFF	TGTGCCACCAGTGATCTCCTCGAGGGAAAGCAGTTCTTC
14	TRBV28	TRBD2	.	TRBJ2-1	CAITPGTSRNEQFF	TGTGCCATCACCCCCGGGACTAGTCGGAATGAGCAGTTCTTC
11	TRBV7-9	.	.	TRBJ2-2	CASSFRGELFF	TGTGCCAGCAGCTTTCGGGGGGAGCTGTTTTTT
13	TRBV3-1	.	.	TRBJ1-5	CASSPAQGRSLHF	TGTGCCAGCAGTCCCGCTCAGGGGAGGTCGTTGCATTTT
15	TRBV28	TRBD2	many	TRBJ2-3	CASSPGGTSINTQYF	TGTGCCAGCAGTCCTGGAGGGACTAGCATCAATACGCAGTATTTT
14	TRBV3-1	.	many	TRBJ2-2	CASKVQLNTGELFF	TGTGCCAGCAAGGTACAGCTGAACACCGGGGAGCTGTTTTTT
16	TRBV7-2	TRBD2	few	TRBJ2-2	CASSLRPSGDTGELFF	TGTGCCAGCAGCTTACGTCCTAGCGGGGACACCGGGGAGCTGTTTTTT
12	TRBV27	.	.	TRBJ2-7	CASSFNGGHQYF	TGTGCCAGCAGTTTCAACGGGGGCCACCAGTACTTC
15	TRBV6-1	.	.	TRBJ1-2	CASSSPLENPYGYTF	TGTGCCAGCAGCTCCCCTCTTGAAAACCCCTATGGCTACACCTTC
15	TRBV7-9	.	once	TRBJ1-2	CASSLSGGEGKSYTF	TGTGCCAGCAGCTTATCGGGAGGGGAAGGGAAGAGCTACACCTTC
14	TRBV5-1	TRBD1	few	TRBJ1-2	CASSQGDGHYGYTF	TGCGCCAGCAGTCAGGGGGACGGACACTATGGCTACACCTTC
14	TRBV18	.	.	TRBJ2-5	CASSPNVGTETQYF	TGTGCCAGCTCACCCAATGTCGGGACCGAGACCCAGTACTTC
16	TRBV20-1	.	.	TRBJ2-5	CSASPPDGGGLETQYF	TGCAGTGCTTCGCCTCCGGACGGGGGAGGTTTAGAGACCCAGTACTTC
13	TRBV28	TRBD1	.	TRBJ2-2	CFSRDRGPGELFF	TGCTTTTCCCGGGACAGGGGCCCCGGGGAGCTGTTTTTT
14	TRBV7-9	.	.	TRBJ1-1	CASSFRSVNTEAFF	TGTGCCAGCAGCTTCCGTTCGGTGAACACTGAAGCTTTCTTT
18	TRBV6-5	.	.	TRBJ2-5	CASSYSILGSGIQETQYF	TGTGCCAGCAGTTACTCGATTTTGGGGAGCGGCATACAAGAGACCCAGTACTTC
18	TRBV4-2	.	few	TRBJ2-7	CASSQEPFPALEAYEQYF	TGTGCCAGCAGCCAAGAGCCCTTTCCGGCGTTGGAGGCCTACGAGCAGTACTTC
14	TRBV9	.	.	TRBJ2-7	CASSVDQGPYEQYF	TGTGCCAGCAGCGTAGACCAGGGTCCCTACGAGCAGTACTTC
16	TRBV11-2	.	.	TRBJ2-3	CASSLVPGSGTDTQYF	TGTGCCAGCAGCTTAGTGCCAGGGAGTGGTACAGATACGCAGTATTTT
16	TRBV12-3/TRBV12-4	.	.	TRBJ1-6	CASSLEAGSYNSPLHF	TGTGCCAGCAGTTTAGAGGCAGGAAGCTATAATTCACCCCTCCACTTT
18	TRBV6-5	.	.	TRBJ2-3	CASSYSLVFGGGTDTQYF	TGTGCCAGCAGTTACTCTCTCGTCTTCGGGGGCGGCACAGATACGCAGTATTTT
13	TRBV15	.	few	TRBJ2-7	CATTPQGSYEQYF	TGTGCCACCACCCCACAGGGAAGCTACGAGCAGTACTTC
15	TRBV6-1	TRBD2	few	TRBJ2-1	CASSLAGGPQNEQFF	TGTGCCAGCAGTCTAGCGGGGGGGCCGCAGAATGAGCAGTTCTTC
15	TRBV4-1	.	few	TRBJ2-5	CASSQEELEVETQYF	TGCGCCAGCAGCCAAGAAGAGCTGGAGGTGGAGACCCAGTACTTC
18	TRBV15	.	few	TRBJ2-3	CATSRDVIWATGSDTQYF	TGTGCCACCAGCAGAGATGTGATTTGGGCCACGGGTTCGGATACGCAGTATTTT
13	TRBV4-2	.	.	TRBJ2-7	CASGQGGGDERYF	TGTGCCAGCGGCCAAGGGGGGGGAGACGAGCGGTACTTC
16	TRBV9	TRBD2	.	TRBJ2-3	CASSVASGDGTDTQYF	TGTGCCAGCAGCGTAGCTAGCGGGGATGGCACAGATACGCAGTATTTT
17	TRBV7-2	TRBD2	few	TRBJ2-1	CASSLTHLAGGYNEQFF	TGTGCCAGCAGCTTAACCCACCTAGCGGGGGGGTACAATGAGCAGTTCTTC
15	TRBV27	.	few	TRBJ2-7	CASSLLPEGSYEQYF	TGTGCCAGCAGTTTACTACCGGAGGGCTCCTACGAGCAGTACTTC
14	TRBV27	TRBD2	.	TRBJ2-1	CASSLSGLAAEQFF	TGTGCCAGCAGTTTATCGGGGCTAGCGGCTGAGCAGTTCTTC
15	TRBV5-5	.	.	TRBJ1-4	CASSLFGRANEKLFF	TGTGCCAGCAGCTTGTTCGGACGGGCAAATGAAAAACTGTTTTTT
15	TRBV4-1	TRBD1	once	TRBJ2-3	CASGSGTGAPDTQYF	TGCGCCAGCGGGTCCGGGACAGGGGCACCAGATACGCAGTATTTT
15	TRBV5-6	.	few	TRBJ1-5	CASSLRGRGNQPQHF	TGTGCCAGCAGCTTGAGGGGACGGGGCAATCAGCCCCAGCATTTT
14	TRBV6-1	.	.	TRBJ2-3	CASSRTTSPDTQYF	TGTGCCAGCAGCCGTACAACATCCCCAGATACGCAGTATTTT
12	TRBV29-1	.	few	TRBJ2-1	CSVHRVRNEQFF	TGCAGCGTCCACCGGGTGAGGAATGAGCAGTTCTTC
14	TRBV4-1	.	few	TRBJ1-3	CASSQVKAGNTIYF	TGCGCCAGCAGCCAAGTGAAGGCAGGAAACACCATATATTTT